The 22 T cell receptor beta chains listed next were all sequenced from one sample in a study of T cells after yellow fever vaccination. TCRdb ran MiXCR on the 5' RACE reads and lists one entry per CDR3 protein. This sample has about 150,000 distinct CDR3 sequences, with roughly 6.4% found just once. The sequences come from CD4+ T cells sorted from PBMCs, collected on the day of the first yellow fever vaccination. These receptors originate from a young man who received the YFV17D yellow fever vaccine.

This clonotype was found a few times. The chain joins TRBV27 to TRBJ2-7, with D possibly being TRBD1 (6 bases). This CDR3 comprises 15 residues. Looked up from germline, CDR1 is MNHEY and CDR2 is SMNVEV (reference sequence). The V and J ends lost 5 bases and 2 bases respectively, with 16 bases between them. The CDR3 spells CASSPRAGDPYEQYF. The CDR3 DNA reads as TGTGCCAGCAGTCCGAGGGCAGGGGACCCCTACGAGCAGTACTTC.

The sample holds a few counts of this clonotype. The chain recombines TRBV6-5 with TRBJ1-3, with D possibly matching TRBD1 (6 bases). Trimming removed 0 bases from V and 3 bases from J, with 15 bases in between. The germline V gene encodes CDR1 MNHEY and CDR2 SVGAGI. The CDR3 runs 17 residues. DNA of the CDR3: TGTGCCAGCAGTTACTCTATGCACGGGGGCATTGGAAACACCATATATTTT. This codes for CASSYSMHGGIGNTIYF.

With regard to this clonotype: A much bigger clone sits one base away, suggesting this may be a read error. This chain uses TRBV6-1 with TRBJ1-2; possibly TRBD1 for D (5 bases). The germline CDR1 and CDR2 sequences are MNHNS and SASEGT. V shed 5 bases and J shed 4 bases, with 14 bases lying between them. The CDR3 runs to 14 residues. As DNA, the CDR3 is TGTGCCAGCAGTCCCGGAAATCAGGGCTATGGCTACACCTTC. The encoded protein is CASSPGNQGYGYTF.

This clonotype was detected a few times. The DNA of the CDR3 is TGCGCCAGCAGCTTGGGGACAGGGAGGGGCGAGCAGTACTTC. This gives the protein CASSLGTGRGEQYF. The chain recombines TRBV5-1 with TRBJ2-7; possibly TRBD1 for D (8 bases). Looked up from germline, CDR1 is SGHRS and CDR2 is YFSETQ. V lost 0 bases and J lost 6, with 13 bases in between. The CDR3 is made up of 14 amino acids.

The gene calls are TRBV28 and TRBJ2-3; 7 bases agree with TRBD2. The V and J ends lost 7 bases and 2 bases, in that order; junction bases with no gene match: 9. The CDR3 consists of 15 residues. Germline V lookup: CDR1 MDHEN, CDR2 SYDVKM. The CDR3 DNA reads TGTGCCAGCACGGGCGGGGGAGTCATCACAGATACGCAGTATTTT. Its translation: CASTGGGVITDTQYF.

This clonotype was counted at least ten times. This chain links TRBV7-3 with TRBJ2-3; D may match TRBD1 or TRBD2 (7 bases each). CDR1 and CDR2 (germline): SGHTA, FQGTGA. V shed 2 bases and J shed 3 bases, with 15 bases lying between them. The CDR3 is 16 residues long. This chain's CDR3 is CASSLQGGFSTDTQYF. The CDR3 DNA is TGTGCCAGCAGCTTACAGGGGGGGTTTTCGACAGATACGCAGTATTTT.

Ten or more counts support this clonotype. For the CDR3, the DNA is TGTGCCAGCAGCCAAGATCTCCCCGATCCTTACTACAATGAGCAGTTCTTC. It yields the protein CASSQDLPDPYYNEQFF. The rearrangement uses TRBV14 and TRBJ2-1; D remains unclear. The length of the CDR3 is 17 residues. The germline V gene has CDR1 SGHDN and CDR2 FVKESK. V lost 0 bases and J lost 3, with 15 bases in between. Full variable domain (remainder filled in from reference TRBV14 and TRBJ2-1): EAGVTQFPSHSVIEKGQTVTLRCDPISGHDNLYWYRRVMGKEIKFLLHFVKESKQDESGMPNNRFLAERTGGTYSTLKVQPAELEDSGVYFCASSQDLPDPYYNEQFFGPGTRLTVL.

There are many counts of this clonotype. The rearrangement joins TRBV7-8 to TRBJ1-2; tentative D call: TRBD1 (6 bases). V was trimmed by 1 base and J by 0 bases, leaving 9 bases between them. The CDR3 spans 15 residues. Germline CDR1 is SGHVS and CDR2 is FQNEAQ. Here the CDR3 DNA reads TGTGCCAGCAGCTTAGAAAGGACAGCTAACTATGGCTACACCTTC. This codes for CASSLERTANYGYTF. The full variable domain, in which reference TRBV7-8 and TRBJ1-2 provide the parts outside the CDR3, is GAGVSQSPRYKVAKRGQDVALRCDPISGHVSLFWYQQALGQGPEFLTYFQNEAQLDKSGLPSDRFFAERPEGSVSTLKIQRTQQEDSAVYLCASSLERTANYGYTFGSGTRLTVV.

This clonotype occurred a few times. The chain combines TRBV20-1 with TRBJ2-1; no definite D call. The CDR3 runs 10 residues. Germline V gene sequence: CDR1 DFQATT, CDR2 SNEGSKA (reference sequence). Between the trimmed V and J ends, which lost 4 bases and 6 bases, there was a span of 4 bases. The CDR3 bases are TGCAGTGCTACGAGCAATGAGCAGTTCTTC. It yields the protein CSATSNEQFF.

This clonotype turned up a few times. The chain has TRBV20-1 and TRBJ1-4, with D maybe TRBD1 (6 bases). V lost 6 bases to trimming and J lost 7 bases, with 15 bases between them. Germline CDR1 DFQATT, CDR2 SNEGSKA (reference sequence). CDR3 length: 13 residues. CDR3 sequence (DNA): TGCAGTGCGAGACCAGGGGTGGCTGAAAAACTGTTTTTT. Its translation is CSARPGVAEKLFF.

This clonotype was picked up a small number of times. This chain links TRBV7-3 with TRBJ2-1; D remains ambiguous. V was trimmed by 5 bases and J by 2 bases, leaving 13 bases between them. CDR1 is SGHTA, CDR2 FQGTGA, per germline. The CDR3 is made up of 15 amino acids. CDR3 DNA sequence: TGTGCCAGCAGCCCCCGCCGGACGGCCTACAATGAGCAGTTCTTC. It translates to CASSPRRTAYNEQFF.

In its sample, this clonotype was seen many times. The chain employs TRBV7-9 and TRBJ2-7; the match to TRBD1 covers 8 bases. The germline gives CDR1 SEHNR, CDR2 FQNEAQ (reference sequence). The length of the CDR3 is 13 residues. Losses at the gene ends were 7 bases for V and 5 bases for J; bases not matched to a gene: 7. The DNA of the CDR3 is TGTGCCAGCACCAGGGGGCAGCCCCACGAGCAGTACTTC. This translates into CASTRGQPHEQYF.

As concerns this clonotype: Sequence at one end of the junction differs from germline and may be a read error. This chain links TRBV20-1 with TRBJ2-5; 7 nucleotides line up with TRBD2. Germline-derived CDR1 and CDR2 are DFQATT and SNEGSKA (reference sequence). This CDR3 comprises 13 residues. DNA for the CDR3: TGCAGTGCTAGGGGGGGGTGGCAAGAGACCAAGTACTTC. As protein: CSARGGWQETKYF.

This clonotype was observed many times. The V and J genes are TRBV4-3 and TRBJ2-2; no reliable D call. The CDR3 is 17 residues long. V was pared by 0 bases and J by 0 bases, with 11 bases between. Germline V gene data show CDR1 as LGHNA and CDR2 as YSLEER. CDR3 nucleotides: TGCGCCAGCAGCCAAGATCCCCCGAGGACGAACACCGGGGAGCTGTTTTTT. Its translation is CASSQDPPRTNTGELFF.

The sample holds many counts of this clonotype. The chain couples TRBV18 to TRBJ2-5, with 8 bases identical to TRBD1. The CDR3 runs to 13 residues. Trimming took 4 bases from V and 5 from J; bases not matched to a gene: 3. Germline-derived CDR1 and CDR2 are KGHSH and LQKENI. As DNA, the CDR3 is TGTGCCAGCTCACTGACAGGGGATGAGACCCAGTACTTC. Its protein product is CASSLTGDETQYF.

V and J are TRBV9 and TRBJ1-2; no clear D. CDR1 and CDR2 (germline): SGDLS, YYNGEE. CDR3 size: 14 residues. Trimming took off 7 bases at V and 7 bases at J, with 20 bases between the two ends. The CDR3 region is CASGLGSGTSGYTF. For the CDR3, the DNA is TGTGCCAGCGGCCTCGGTTCTGGTACCTCTGGCTACACCTTC. The full variable domain, its missing parts supplied by reference TRBV9 and TRBJ1-2, is DSGVTQTPKHLITATGQRVTLRCSPRSGDLSVYWYQQSLDQGLQFLIQYYNGEERAKGNILERFSAQQFPDLHSELNLSSLELGDSALYFCASGLGSGTSGYTFGSGTRLTVV.

V gene TRBV30 combines with J gene TRBJ2-3; a possible D gene is TRBD1 (5 bases). CDR1 and CDR2 from the germline V gene are GTSNPN and SVGIG (reference sequence). This CDR3 contains 11 residues. This chain's CDR3 is CASGPEDTQYF. CDR3 coding DNA: TGTGCATCAGGGCCGGAGGATACGCAGTATTTT.

This clonotype was detected many times. The chain employs TRBV3-1 and TRBJ2-1; 11 bases line up with TRBD2. The CDR3 contains 15 residues. Germline V gene lookup returns CDR1 LGHDT and CDR2 YNNKEL (reference sequence). J was trimmed by 7 bases and V by 6 bases; bases with no gene match: 8. In nucleotides, the CDR3 is TGTGCCAGCAGAATAGCGGGGGGGACGGGAAATGAGCAGTTCTTC. This encodes CASRIAGGTGNEQFF.

The chain uses TRBV27 and TRBJ1-6; tentatively, D is TRBD1 (6 bases). The CDR3 spans 14 residues. Germline CDR1 and CDR2: MNHEY and SMNVEV (reference sequence). Trimming took 4 bases from V and 8 from J, leaving 12 bases between them. Here the CDR3 reads CASSSRGDDSPLHF. CDR3 nucleotides: TGTGCCAGCAGTTCAAGGGGGGACGATTCACCCCTCCACTTT.

The chain employs TRBV19 and TRBJ2-1; 8 bases agree with TRBD2. CDR3 length: 14 residues. Germline CDR1 is LNHDA and CDR2 is SQIVND (reference sequence). With 7 bases clipped from V and 2 bases from J, the junction kept 4 bases outside the gene matches. The chain's CDR3 is CASISGGAYNEQFF. CDR3 nucleotide sequence: TGTGCCAGTATAAGCGGGGGAGCCTACAATGAGCAGTTCTTC. The variable domain in full, completed from reference TRBV19 and TRBJ2-1, reads DGGITQSPKYLFRKEGQNVTLSCEQNLNHDAMYWYRQDPGQGLRLIYYSQIVNDFQKGDIAEGYSVSREKKESFPLTVTSAQKNPTAFYLCASISGGAYNEQFFGPGTRLTVL.

The chain couples TRBV15 to TRBJ1-1; D remains unclear. CDR3 length equals 12 residues. Trimming removed 0 bases at V and 11 bases at J, with 10 bases between. Looked up from germline, CDR1 is LNHNV and CDR2 is YYDKDF (reference sequence). CDR3 bases: TGTGCCACCAGCAGAGATCATAGGTTGGCTTTCTTT. It is translated as CATSRDHRLAFF.

The J gene is TRBJ2-7, the V gene TRBV2, with a possible D match to TRBD2 (5 bases). The CDR3 covers 15 residues. Germline values: CDR1 SNHLY, CDR2 FYNNEI. Trimming took off 4 bases at V and 0 bases at J, with 13 bases between the two ends. The CDR3 sequence: CASSGEGGSSYEQYF. The DNA of the CDR3 is TGTGCCAGCAGTGGCGAGGGCGGCAGCTCCTACGAGCAGTACTTC.